This passage covers 2 T cell receptor beta chains from one sample sequenced in a study of T cell repertoires in cytomegalovirus infection. Each CDR3 protein gets one entry after TCRdb re-called the reads with MiXCR. The sample includes about 74,000 distinct CDR3 sequences, under 30% seen only once; the top ten take 45% to 75%. The antigens of these receptors remain unknown. Material: CD8+ T cells from cultured PBMCs, obtained from culture after CMV antigen stimulation. The source is a human donor in good health (CMV status not recorded). Some clones in this sample may be carry-over from other donors' samples.

The V call is TRBV12-3 or TRBV12-4, the J call TRBJ2-3; TRBD2 is a possible D gene (7 bases). Between the trimmed V and J ends, which lost 4 bases and 3 bases, there was a span of 11 bases. The CDR3 is 14 amino acids. Here the CDR3 reads CASSSGGYTDTQYF. The CDR3 nucleotides are TGTGCCAGCAGTTCGGGGGGCTATACAGATACGCAGTATTTT.

This clonotype has ten or more counts. This chain connects TRBV12-3 or TRBV12-4 to TRBJ1-2; D ambiguous. Trimming cost V 1 base and J 4 bases, with 10 bases left between them. The CDR3 runs 14 residues. CDR3 DNA sequence: TGTGCCAGCAGTTTAGGTGGGCGCAGCTATGGCTACACCTTC. Its translation: CASSLGGRSYGYTF.